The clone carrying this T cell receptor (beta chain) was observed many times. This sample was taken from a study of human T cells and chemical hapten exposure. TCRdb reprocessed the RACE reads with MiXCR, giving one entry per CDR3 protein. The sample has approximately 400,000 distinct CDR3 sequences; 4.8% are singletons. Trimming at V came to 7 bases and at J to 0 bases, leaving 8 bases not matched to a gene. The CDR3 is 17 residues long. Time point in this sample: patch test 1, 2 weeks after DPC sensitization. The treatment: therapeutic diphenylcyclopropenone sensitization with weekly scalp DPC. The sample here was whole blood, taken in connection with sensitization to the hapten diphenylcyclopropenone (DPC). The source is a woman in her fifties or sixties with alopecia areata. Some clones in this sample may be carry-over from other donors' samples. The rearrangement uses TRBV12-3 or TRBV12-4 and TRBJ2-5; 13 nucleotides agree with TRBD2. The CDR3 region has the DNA TGTGCCAGCACCCTGGGACTAGCGGGAATGTACCAAGAGACCCAGTACTTC. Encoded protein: CASTLGLAGMYQETQYF.